These 18 T cell receptor beta chains were all obtained from the same sample, sequenced in a study of blood T cells in healthy people across ages. Through a sample-barcoded 5' primer and a J-beta primer mix, a second PCR was run for roughly 6 to 11 cycles. MiXCR was run by TCRdb on the 5' RACE reads, yielding one entry per CDR3 protein. The sample has nearly 800,000 distinct CDR3 sequences; around 25% are singletons. The sample was also linked to a second study, of T cells of mothers and their children.

What was sequenced was blood. These receptors were taken from a boy aged 5-17 years in good health.

The rearrangement uses TRBV15 and TRBJ2-7, with D perhaps TRBD2 (5 bases). Germline CDR1 and CDR2: LNHNV and YYDKDF (reference sequence). The V end lost 3 bases, the J end lost 7 bases, and 10 bases lay between the germline ends. This CDR3 comprises 12 residues. The DNA of the CDR3 is TGTGCCACCAGCAGCGGGGTGGGGGAGCAGTACTTC. Residues: CATSSGVGEQYF.

In this sample, this clonotype turned up many times. The chain's CDR3 is CASSFATNEKLFF. CDR3 DNA: TGTGCCAGCAGCTTCGCAACTAATGAAAAACTGTTTTTT. The chain links TRBV7-6 to TRBJ1-4; the D is unclear. CDR1 and CDR2 (germline): SGHVS, FNYEAQ. Between the trimmed V and J ends, which lost 3 bases and 0 bases, there was a span of 2 bases. This CDR3 spans 13 amino acids.

The chain has TRBV6-1 and TRBJ2-5, with D perhaps TRBD2 (6 bases). CDR1 MNHNS and CDR2 SASEGT come from the germline V gene. The CDR3 is 13 residues long. Trimming removed 4 bases at V and 2 bases at J, with 8 bases between. In nucleotides, the CDR3 is TGTGCCAGCAGTGGGGAGGCTCAAGAGACCCAGTACTTC. Its translation is CASSGEAQETQYF.

This clonotype was picked up a small number of times. The chain combines TRBV27 with TRBJ2-3; 9 bases map to TRBD1. This CDR3 has 21 residues. With 3 bases clipped from V and 4 bases from J, the junction kept 23 bases outside the gene matches. Germline-derived CDR1 and CDR2 are MNHEY and SMNVEV (reference sequence). The CDR3 reads CASSLSSGTGRFFSGSDTQYF. DNA of the CDR3: TGTGCCAGCAGTTTGTCGTCCGGGACAGGGAGGTTTTTTTCCGGTTCAGATACGCAGTATTTT.

This clonotype was observed a few times. The chain recombines TRBV10-2 with TRBJ1-2; D not resolved. This CDR3 has 16 residues. Looked up from germline, CDR1 is WSHSY and CDR2 is SAAADI. V lost 3 bases, J lost 8 bases, and 22 bases lay in between. CDR3 sequence: CASSEGGRVSILGYTF. The CDR3, as DNA: TGCGCCAGCAGTGAAGGAGGGAGGGTGAGCATATTAGGCTACACCTTC.

This chain links TRBV14 with TRBJ2-5, with a possible D match to TRBD1 (5 bases). V was clipped by 4 bases and J by 3 bases, with 18 bases between them. Germline-derived CDR1 and CDR2 are SGHDN and FVKESK. CDR3 length: 16 amino acids. The CDR3 protein is CASSRAGQGQKETQYF. The CDR3, as DNA: TGTGCCAGCAGCCGAGCTGGGCAGGGTCAGAAAGAGACCCAGTACTTC. The full variable domain, its missing parts supplied by reference TRBV14 and TRBJ2-5, is EAGVTQFPSHSVIEKGQTVTLRCDPISGHDNLYWYRRVMGKEIKFLLHFVKESKQDESGMPNNRFLAERTGGTYSTLKVQPAELEDSGVYFCASSRAGQGQKETQYFGPGTRLLVL.

This clonotype has at least ten counts. CDR3 nucleotides: TGTGCCAGCTCACCCCGGACTAGCGGGCAAGAGACCCAGTACTTC. The encoded protein is CASSPRTSGQETQYF. V usage is TRBV18 and J usage is TRBJ2-5; TRBD2 matches 11 bases. The junction had 2 bases not matched to a gene; V was cut back by 3 bases and J by 2 bases. This CDR3 is built from 15 residues. Germline values: CDR1 KGHSH, CDR2 LQKENI.

A few counts support this clonotype. The V gene is TRBV7-8, the J gene TRBJ2-1; possible D gene TRBD2, 5 bases. The V gene lost 4 bases and the J gene lost 9 bases, with 16 bases spanning the gap. Germline CDR1 SGHVS, CDR2 FQNEAQ. This CDR3 region has 14 residues. The CDR3 here is CASSSDVGSAEQFF. CDR3 nucleotide sequence: TGTGCCAGCAGCTCCGACGTGGGGAGCGCTGAGCAGTTCTTC.

This clonotype appeared a few times. The chain uses TRBV7-2 and TRBJ2-5; D gene unclear. This CDR3 contains 13 residues. The V end was cut by 3 bases, the J end by 0 bases, with 5 bases between. Germline V gene sequence: CDR1 SGHTA, CDR2 FQGNSA. CDR3 bases: TGTGCCAGCAGCTTTATACACCAAGAGACCCAGTACTTC. Its translation is CASSFIHQETQYF.

The chain joins TRBV4-1 to TRBJ2-3; possible D gene TRBD1, 5 bases. The CDR3 has 12 amino acids. Germline lookup yields CDR1 MGHRA and CDR2 YSYEKL. V lost 2 bases to trimming and J lost 8 bases, with 8 bases between them. The CDR3 is CASSQIQGTQYF. The CDR3 nucleotides are TGCGCCAGCAGCCAAATCCAGGGTACGCAGTATTTT.

The chain recombines TRBV7-2 with TRBJ2-5, with unresolved D. The assigned J gene may be wrong: the sequence end matches TRBJ2-1 better. This CDR3 region has 13 residues. The germline CDR1 and CDR2 sequences are SGHTA and FQGNSA. The CDR3 sequence: CASSLYVLWEQFF. The CDR3 coding sequence is TGTGCCAGCAGCTTATACGTGCTTTGGGAGCAGTTCTTC.

The chain carries TRBV20-1 and TRBJ2-5, with D possibly being TRBD1 (5 bases). Trimming removed 3 bases at V and 4 bases at J, with 21 bases between. There are 16 residues in the CDR3. Germline assignment: CDR1 DFQATT and CDR2 SNEGSKA (reference sequence). The CDR3 DNA sequence: TGCAGTGCTAGTGGGGTGCGGCAGGGCAAAGGAGAGACCCAGTACTTC. This encodes CSASGVRQGKGETQYF.

The chain recombines TRBV5-5 with TRBJ2-1; D is undetermined. The closer fit of TRBJ2-7 to the DNA end suggests the J call may be wrong. The CDR3 loop spans 14 amino acids. Germline assignment: CDR1 SGHKS and CDR2 YYEKEE (reference sequence). CDR3 DNA: TGTGCCAGCAGCTTCTACACAGAACGCTACGAGCAGTACTTC. Translating it yields CASSFYTERYEQYF.

This clonotype was recorded many times. This chain joins TRBV4-3 and TRBJ1-1; a possible D gene is TRBD1 (5 bases). CDR3 size: 15 residues. V was pared by 0 bases and J by 0 bases, with 8 bases between. Germline V gives CDR1 LGHNA, CDR2 YSLEER. CDR3: CASSQEWDLNTEAFF. CDR3 DNA sequence: TGCGCCAGCAGCCAAGAGTGGGACTTGAACACTGAAGCTTTCTTT.

The chain has TRBV4-3 and TRBJ1-6, with 8 bases matching TRBD1. In germline, CDR1 is LGHNA, CDR2 YSLEER. There are 15 residues in the CDR3. The V and J ends lost 0 bases and 8 bases, in that order; junction bases with no gene match: 3. Here the CDR3 DNA reads TGCGCCAGCAGCCAAGACGACAGGGGTCATTCACCCCTCCACTTT. Translation gives CASSQDDRGHSPLHF.

This clonotype was detected only a few times. The chain carries TRBV20-1 and TRBJ1-2; TRBD1 might be the D (6 bases). CDR3 length: 12 residues. V was trimmed by 3 bases and J by 5 bases, leaving 10 bases between them. The germline V gene encodes CDR1 DFQATT and CDR2 SNEGSKA (reference sequence). The CDR3 reads CSASSDRYGYTF. CDR3 DNA sequence: TGCAGTGCTAGTTCGGACAGATATGGCTACACCTTC.

The chain joins TRBV29-1 to TRBJ1-5; D uncertain. CDR1 is SQVTM, CDR2 ANQGSEA, per germline. This CDR3 has 18 residues. With 4 bases removed from V and 5 bases from J, the gap between germline ends came to 27 bases. CDR3 region: CSVGGSFGVLVGDQPQHF. The DNA of the CDR3 is TGCAGCGTTGGGGGTAGTTTTGGGGTTCTCGTCGGGGATCAGCCCCAGCATTTT. The full variable domain, its missing parts supplied by reference TRBV29-1 and TRBJ1-5, is SAVISQKPSRDICQRGTSLTIQCQVDSQVTMMFWYRQQPGQSLTLIATANQGSEATYESGFVIDKFPISRPNLTFSTLTVSNMSPEDSSIYLCSVGGSFGVLVGDQPQHFGDGTRLSIL.

The genes are TRBV11-1 and TRBJ2-2, with 8 bases identical to TRBD2. The trim removed 4 bases at V and 0 bases at J, leaving 7 bases unmatched. CDR1 and CDR2 (germline): SGHAT, FQDESV (reference sequence). CDR3 length: 17 residues. In DNA, the CDR3 is TGTGCCAGCAGCTCTCACGGGGGGGATTCGAACACCGGGGAGCTGTTTTTT. Encoded protein: CASSSHGGDSNTGELFF.